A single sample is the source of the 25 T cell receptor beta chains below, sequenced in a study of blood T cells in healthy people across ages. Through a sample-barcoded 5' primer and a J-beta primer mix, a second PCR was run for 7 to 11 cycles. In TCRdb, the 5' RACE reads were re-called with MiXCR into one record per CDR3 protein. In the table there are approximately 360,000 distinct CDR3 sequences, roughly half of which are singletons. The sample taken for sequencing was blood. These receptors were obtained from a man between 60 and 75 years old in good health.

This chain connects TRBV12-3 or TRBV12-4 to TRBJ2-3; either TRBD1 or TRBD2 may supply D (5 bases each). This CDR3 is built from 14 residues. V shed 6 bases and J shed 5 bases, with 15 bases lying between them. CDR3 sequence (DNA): TGTGCCAGCAGGACCGGGGCTAGAGGAGATACGCAGTATTTT. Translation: CASRTGARGDTQYF.

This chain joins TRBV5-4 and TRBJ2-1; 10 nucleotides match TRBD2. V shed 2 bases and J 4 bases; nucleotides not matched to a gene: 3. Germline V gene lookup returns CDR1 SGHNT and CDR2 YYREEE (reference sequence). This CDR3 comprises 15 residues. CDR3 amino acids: CASSLLAGMYNEQFF. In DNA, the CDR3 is TGTGCCAGCAGCTTACTAGCGGGAATGTACAATGAGCAGTTCTTC.

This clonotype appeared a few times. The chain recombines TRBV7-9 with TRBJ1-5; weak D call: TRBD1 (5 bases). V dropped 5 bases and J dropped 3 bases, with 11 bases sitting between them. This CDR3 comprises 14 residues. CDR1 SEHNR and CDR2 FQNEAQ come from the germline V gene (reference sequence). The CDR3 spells CASSTDRDNQPQHF. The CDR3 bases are TGTGCCAGCAGCACAGACAGAGACAATCAGCCCCAGCATTTT.

CDR3 nucleotides: TGTGCCAGCAGTTACTCTAGCGGGAGTTCGGGCGAGCAGTACTTC. It codes for CASSYSSGSSGEQYF. This chain uses TRBV6-2 or TRBV6-3 with TRBJ2-7, with 9 bases identical to TRBD2. The V and J ends lost 0 bases and 6 bases, in that order; junction bases with no gene match: 6. CDR1 is MNHEY, CDR2 SVGEGT, per germline. The CDR3 contains 15 residues.

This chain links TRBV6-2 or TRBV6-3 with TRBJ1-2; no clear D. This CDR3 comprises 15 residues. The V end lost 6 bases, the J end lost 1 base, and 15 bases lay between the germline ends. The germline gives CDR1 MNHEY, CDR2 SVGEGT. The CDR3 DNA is TGTGCCAGCAGCCCTATAGGAGAATTTAACTATGGCTACACCTTC. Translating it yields CASSPIGEFNYGYTF.

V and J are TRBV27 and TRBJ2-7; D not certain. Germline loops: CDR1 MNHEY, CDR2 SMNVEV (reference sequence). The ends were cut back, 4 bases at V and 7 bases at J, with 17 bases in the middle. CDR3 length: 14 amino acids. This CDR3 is CASSSPSRANEQYF. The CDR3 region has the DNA TGTGCCAGCAGTTCTCCCTCTAGGGCTAATGAGCAGTACTTC.

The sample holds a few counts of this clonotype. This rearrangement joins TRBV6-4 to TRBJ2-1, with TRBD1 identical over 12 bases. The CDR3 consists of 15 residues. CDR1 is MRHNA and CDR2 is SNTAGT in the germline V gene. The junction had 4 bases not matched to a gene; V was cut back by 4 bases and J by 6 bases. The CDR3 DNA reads TGTGCCAGCAGTGCGGGACAGGGGGCCGTCAATGAGCAGTTCTTC. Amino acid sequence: CASSAGQGAVNEQFF.

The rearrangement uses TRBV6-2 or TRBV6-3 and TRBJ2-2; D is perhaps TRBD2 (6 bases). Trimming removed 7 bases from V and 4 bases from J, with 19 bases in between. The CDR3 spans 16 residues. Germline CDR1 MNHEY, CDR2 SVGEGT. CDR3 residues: CASTRYGRSGTGELFF. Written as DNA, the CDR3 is TGTGCCAGCACCCGATACGGGAGATCTGGCACCGGGGAGCTGTTTTTT.

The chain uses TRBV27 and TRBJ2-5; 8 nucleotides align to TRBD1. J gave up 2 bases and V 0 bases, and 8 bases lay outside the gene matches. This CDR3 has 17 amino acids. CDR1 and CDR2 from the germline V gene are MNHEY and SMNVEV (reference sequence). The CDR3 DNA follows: TGTGCCAGCAGTTTATCCGGGACAGGATGGACGCAAGAGACCCAGTACTTC. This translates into CASSLSGTGWTQETQYF.

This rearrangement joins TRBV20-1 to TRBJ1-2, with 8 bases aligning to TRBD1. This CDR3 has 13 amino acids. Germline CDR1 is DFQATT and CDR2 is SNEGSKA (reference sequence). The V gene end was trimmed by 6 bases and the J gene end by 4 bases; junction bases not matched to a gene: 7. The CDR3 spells CSAMQTGGYGYTF. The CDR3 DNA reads TGCAGTGCCATGCAAACAGGGGGCTATGGCTACACCTTC.

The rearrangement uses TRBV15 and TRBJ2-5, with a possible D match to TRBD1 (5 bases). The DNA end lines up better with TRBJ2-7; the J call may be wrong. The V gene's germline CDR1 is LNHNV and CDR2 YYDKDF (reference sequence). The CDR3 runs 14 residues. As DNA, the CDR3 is TGTGCCACCAGCAGGGAAGGGGCGGTCCACGAGCAGTACTTC. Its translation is CATSREGAVHEQYF.

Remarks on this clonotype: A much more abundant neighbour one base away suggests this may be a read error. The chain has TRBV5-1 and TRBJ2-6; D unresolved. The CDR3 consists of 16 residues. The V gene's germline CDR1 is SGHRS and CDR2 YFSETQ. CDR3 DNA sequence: TGCGCCAGCAACTTGGCCATCGGAGCTGGGGCCAACGTCCTGACTTTC. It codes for CASNLAIGAGANVLTF. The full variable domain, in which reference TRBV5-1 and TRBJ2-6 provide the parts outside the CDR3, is KAGVTQTPRYLIKTRGQQVTLSCSPISGHRSVSWYQQTPGQGLQFLFEYFSETQRNKGNFPGRFSGRQFSNSRSEMNVSTLELGDSALYLCASNLAIGAGANVLTFGAGSRLTVL.

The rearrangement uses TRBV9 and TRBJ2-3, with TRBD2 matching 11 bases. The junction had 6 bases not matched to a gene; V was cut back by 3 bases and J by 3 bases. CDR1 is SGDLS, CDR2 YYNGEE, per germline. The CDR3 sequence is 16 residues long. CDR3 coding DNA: TGTGCCAGCAGCGGTCCGGGACTAGCGGTTACAGATACGCAGTATTTT. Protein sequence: CASSGPGLAVTDTQYF.

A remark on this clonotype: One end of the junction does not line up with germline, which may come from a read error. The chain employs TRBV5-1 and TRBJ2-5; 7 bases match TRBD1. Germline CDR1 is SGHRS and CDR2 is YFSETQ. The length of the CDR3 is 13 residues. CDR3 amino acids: CASSFRQGGTQYF. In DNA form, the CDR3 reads TGCGCCAGTAGCTTCCGACAGGGCGGGACCCAGTACTTC.

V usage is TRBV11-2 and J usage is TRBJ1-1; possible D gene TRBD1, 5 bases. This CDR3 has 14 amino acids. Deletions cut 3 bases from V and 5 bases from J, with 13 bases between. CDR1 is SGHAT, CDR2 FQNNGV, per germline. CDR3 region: CASSLGPVRTEAFF. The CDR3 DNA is TGTGCCAGCAGCTTGGGACCGGTAAGGACTGAAGCTTTCTTT.

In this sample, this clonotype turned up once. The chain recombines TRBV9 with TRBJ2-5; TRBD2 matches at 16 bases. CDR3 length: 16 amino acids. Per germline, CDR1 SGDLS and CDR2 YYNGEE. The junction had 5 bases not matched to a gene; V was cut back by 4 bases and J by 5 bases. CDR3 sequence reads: CASSLGLAGGIETQYF. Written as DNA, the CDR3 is TGTGCCAGCAGCCTGGGACTAGCGGGGGGGATCGAGACCCAGTACTTC.

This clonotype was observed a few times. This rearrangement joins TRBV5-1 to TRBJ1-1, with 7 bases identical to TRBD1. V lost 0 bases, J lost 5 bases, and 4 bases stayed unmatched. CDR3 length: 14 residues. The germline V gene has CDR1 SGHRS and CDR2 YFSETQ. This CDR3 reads CASSLEPGGTEAFF. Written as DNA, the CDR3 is TGCGCCAGCAGCTTGGAGCCAGGGGGAACTGAAGCTTTCTTT.

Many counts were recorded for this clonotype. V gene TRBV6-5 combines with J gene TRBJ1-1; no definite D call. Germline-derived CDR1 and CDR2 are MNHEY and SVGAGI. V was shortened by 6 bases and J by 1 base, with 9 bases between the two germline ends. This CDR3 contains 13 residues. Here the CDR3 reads CASSPGENTEAFF. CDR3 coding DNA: TGTGCCAGCAGCCCCGGGGAGAACACTGAAGCTTTCTTT.

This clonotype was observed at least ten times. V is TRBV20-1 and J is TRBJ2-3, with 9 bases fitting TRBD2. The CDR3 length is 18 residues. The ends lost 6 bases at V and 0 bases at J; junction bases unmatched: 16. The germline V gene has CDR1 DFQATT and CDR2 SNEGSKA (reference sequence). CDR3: CSAGGGVAGAPSTDTQYF. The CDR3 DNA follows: TGCAGTGCGGGAGGGGGAGTAGCGGGAGCCCCTAGCACAGATACGCAGTATTTT.

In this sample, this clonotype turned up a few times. The CDR3 loop reads CASSYTAAPYEQYF. As DNA, the CDR3 is TGTGCCAGCAGTTACACGGCAGCCCCCTACGAGCAGTACTTC. This chain links TRBV6-2 or TRBV6-3 with TRBJ2-7, with D uncertain. Per germline, CDR1 MNHEY and CDR2 SVGEGT. The CDR3 totals 14 residues. The V gene lost 2 bases and the J gene lost 2 bases, with 10 bases spanning the gap.

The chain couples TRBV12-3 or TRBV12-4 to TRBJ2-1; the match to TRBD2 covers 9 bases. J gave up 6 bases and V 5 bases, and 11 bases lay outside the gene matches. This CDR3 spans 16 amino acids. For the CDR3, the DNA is TGTGCCAGCAGTGTGGGCAGGACTAGCGCCACCAATGAGCAGTTCTTC. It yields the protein CASSVGRTSATNEQFF.

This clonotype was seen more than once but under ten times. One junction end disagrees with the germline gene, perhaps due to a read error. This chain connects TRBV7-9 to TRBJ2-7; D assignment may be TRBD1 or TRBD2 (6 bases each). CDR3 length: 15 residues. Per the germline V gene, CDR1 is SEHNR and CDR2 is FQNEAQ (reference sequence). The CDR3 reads CASSSGTGALYEQYF. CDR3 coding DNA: TGTGCCAGTAGCTCAGGAACGGGGGCTCTCTACGAGCAGTACTTC.

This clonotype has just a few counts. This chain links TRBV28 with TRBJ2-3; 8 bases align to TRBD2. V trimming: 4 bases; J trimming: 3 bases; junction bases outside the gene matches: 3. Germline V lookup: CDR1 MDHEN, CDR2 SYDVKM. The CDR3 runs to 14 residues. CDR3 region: CASSSGGPTDTQYF. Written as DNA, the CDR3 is TGTGCCAGCAGTTCGGGGGGGCCGACAGATACGCAGTATTTT.

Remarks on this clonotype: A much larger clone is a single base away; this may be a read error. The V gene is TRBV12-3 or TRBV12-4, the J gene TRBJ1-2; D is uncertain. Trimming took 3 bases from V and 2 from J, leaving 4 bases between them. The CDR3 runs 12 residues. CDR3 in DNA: TGTGCCAGCAGTTTTGGGAACTATGGCTACACCTTC. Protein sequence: CASSFGNYGYTF.

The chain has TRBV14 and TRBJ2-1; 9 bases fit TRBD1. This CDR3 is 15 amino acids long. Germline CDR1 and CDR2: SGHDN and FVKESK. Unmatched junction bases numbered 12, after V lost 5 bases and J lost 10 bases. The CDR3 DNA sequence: TGTGCCAGCAGCAAGGGGGACAGGGTCCTGGGGGAGCAGTTCTTC. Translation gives CASSKGDRVLGEQFF.